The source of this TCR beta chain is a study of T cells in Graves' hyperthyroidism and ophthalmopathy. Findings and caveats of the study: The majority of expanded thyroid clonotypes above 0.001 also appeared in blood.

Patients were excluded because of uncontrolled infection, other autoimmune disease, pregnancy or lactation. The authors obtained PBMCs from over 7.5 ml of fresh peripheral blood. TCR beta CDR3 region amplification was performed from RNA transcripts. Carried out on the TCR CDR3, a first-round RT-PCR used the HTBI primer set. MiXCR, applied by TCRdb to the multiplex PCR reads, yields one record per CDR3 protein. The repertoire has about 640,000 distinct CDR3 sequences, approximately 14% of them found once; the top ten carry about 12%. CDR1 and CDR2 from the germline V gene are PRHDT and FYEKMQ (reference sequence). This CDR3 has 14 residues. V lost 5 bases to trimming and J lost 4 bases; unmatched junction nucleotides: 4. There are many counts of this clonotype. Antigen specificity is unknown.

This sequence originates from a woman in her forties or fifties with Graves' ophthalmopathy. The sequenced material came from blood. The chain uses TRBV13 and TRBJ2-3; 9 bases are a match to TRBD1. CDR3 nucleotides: TGTGCCAGCAGCGTCGACAGGGGGGCAGATACGCAGTATTTT. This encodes CASSVDRGADTQYF.